The 5 T cell receptor beta chains given below trace back to one sample, sequenced in a study of shared clonotypes between healthy human individuals. The repertoire was sequenced with immunoSEQ multiplex PCR; TCRdb's copy has only in-frame clones and lacks some. Of about 2.1 million clones listed, just under 95% are singletons. The naive CD8 population came from CD45RO-negative cells selected for CCR7, without terminally differentiated effector memory CD45RA+ cells. Sequencing was done on a sample of naive CD8+ T cells from PBMCs. These receptors came from a man aged 18 to 35 in good health. Some clones in this sample may be carry-over from other donors' samples.

The chain carries TRBV5-3 and TRBJ2-2; possibly TRBD1 for D (6 bases). TRBV5-3 carries the ORF label, with uncertain function. Trimming removed 5 bases at V and 7 bases at J, with 21 bases between. CDR3 size: 16 residues. In DNA, the CDR3 is TGTGCCAGAAGGACGCAGACCTACAGGGTGGACGGGGAGCTGTTTTTT. Protein sequence: CARRTQTYRVDGELFF.

This chain connects TRBV4-1 to TRBJ1-3; D ambiguous. This CDR3 has 15 amino acids. Germline V gives CDR1 MGHRA, CDR2 YSYEKL. Trimming removed 4 bases from V and 0 bases from J, with 10 bases in between. The CDR3 is CASSPWRVSGNTIYF. CDR3 DNA sequence: TGCGCCAGCAGCCCCTGGCGGGTCTCTGGAAACACCATATATTTT.

The chain employs TRBV7-3 and TRBJ2-1; 7 nucleotides align to TRBD2. This CDR3 spans 15 amino acids. Looked up from germline, CDR1 is SGHTA and CDR2 is FQGTGA. The J segment lost 7 bases and the V segment lost 1 base, leaving 7 bases of the junction unmatched. Written as DNA, the CDR3 is TGTGCCAGCAGCTTAAATCGCGGGAGTGGGAATGAGCAGTTCTTC. Protein product: CASSLNRGSGNEQFF.

CDR3 loop: CASSLDRGLDEQFF. CDR3 DNA: TGTGCCAGCAGCCTGGACAGGGGGCTTGATGAGCAGTTCTTC. The rearrangement joins TRBV11-2 to TRBJ2-1, with TRBD1 matching over 11 bases. There are 14 residues in the CDR3. V shed 5 bases and J 8 bases; nucleotides not matched to a gene: 5. Germline CDR1 is SGHAT and CDR2 is FQNNGV.

V usage is TRBV9 and J usage is TRBJ2-4; 7 nucleotides match TRBD2. CDR1 is SGDLS, CDR2 YYNGEE, per germline. With V trimmed by 0 bases and J by 3 bases, 6 bases remained unmatched. The CDR3 is 16 amino acids. The CDR3 sequence: CASSVDGKRGKNIQYF. In nucleotides, the CDR3 is TGTGCCAGCAGCGTAGACGGGAAGCGGGGCAAAAACATTCAGTACTTC.